Each of the 18 T cell receptor beta chains below was sequenced from the same sample in a study of control samples from healthy donors and cancer patients. The protocol was immunoSEQ multiplex PCR, while the TCRdb copy is restricted to in-frame clones and leaves out a portion. This table has 130,000 or so clones, over 75% appearing once. Material: blood. The receptors were sampled from a man aged 50 or older in good health.

This clone was seen only once. This rearrangement joins TRBV7-9 to TRBJ2-7; possibly TRBD1 for D (6 bases). The CDR3 totals 14 residues. Deletions cut 3 bases from V and 4 bases from J, with 13 bases between. Germline CDR1 SEHNR, CDR2 FQNEAQ (reference sequence). Written as DNA, the CDR3 is TGTGCCAGCAGCTTTGCAGGGGCGATTTACGAGCAGTACTTC. This codes for CASSFAGAIYEQYF.

This clone was observed once. The chain couples TRBV3-1 (or the pseudogene TRBV3-2) to TRBJ2-2, with unresolved D. Germline V CDR1 and CDR2: LGHDT, YNNKEL (reference sequence). Trimming pared 5 bases from V and 6 bases from J, leaving 22 bases between. This CDR3 is 17 amino acids long. This chain's CDR3 is CASSKPRLQVRPGELFF. The DNA for the CDR3 is TGTGCCAGCAGCAAACCCCGGCTCCAGGTCCGGCCCGGGGAGCTGTTTTTT.

The gene calls are TRBV7-3 and TRBJ2-5; the match to TRBD1 covers 7 bases. This CDR3 comprises 17 residues. Germline-derived CDR1 and CDR2 are SGHTA and FQGTGA. V lost 5 bases and J lost 0; bases outside the gene matches: 12. CDR3 residues: CASSPGIGGPYQETQYF. The CDR3 nucleotides read TGTGCCAGCAGCCCCGGGATAGGGGGCCCGTACCAAGAGACCCAGTACTTC.

Concerning this clone itself: This likely came from a read error, as a far larger clone is one base away. In DNA form, the CDR3 reads TGCGCCACCAGCCTACTTGGGGGGGGTCGTTACGAGCAGTACTTC. Translation gives CATSLLGGGRYEQYF. J is TRBJ2-7 and V is TRBV4-1; 7 nucleotides line up with TRBD2. This CDR3 is built from 15 residues. Germline CDR1 is MGHRA and CDR2 is YSYEKL.

V and J are TRBV3-1 (or the pseudogene TRBV3-2) and TRBJ1-1; D gene ambiguous. The V and J ends lost 6 bases and 7 bases respectively, with 18 bases between them. Germline V gene data show CDR1 as LGHDT and CDR2 as YNNKEL (reference sequence). CDR3 length: 14 residues. CDR3 DNA sequence: TGTGCCAGCAGTTCAACCCGGACCTATCTTGAAGCTTTCTTT. As protein: CASSSTRTYLEAFF.

This chain connects TRBV7-8 to TRBJ2-7; 9 positions match TRBD1. This CDR3 region has 14 residues. CDR1 and CDR2 (germline): SGHVS, FQNEAQ. J gave up 4 bases and V 6 bases, and 7 bases lay outside the gene matches. This CDR3 reads CASSLQGASYEQYF. The CDR3 nucleotides read TGTGCCAGCAGTTTACAGGGGGCGTCTTACGAGCAGTACTTC.

The chain carries TRBV9 and TRBJ1-3, with no clear D. This CDR3 region has 13 residues. The V end was cut by 2 bases, the J end by 0 bases, with 3 bases between. Germline values: CDR1 SGDLS, CDR2 YYNGEE. The CDR3 sequence is CASSVHSGNTIYF. CDR3 coding DNA: TGTGCCAGCAGCGTCCACTCTGGAAACACCATATATTTT.

The chain links TRBV9 to TRBJ2-2; 7 bases agree with TRBD2. From germline, CDR1 is SGDLS and CDR2 YYNGEE. V was pared by 6 bases and J by 4 bases, with 12 bases of the junction left unmatched. The CDR3 extends over 16 amino acids. CDR3 sequence: CASTRRRGGSTGELFF. The CDR3 DNA follows: TGTGCCAGCACCCGTAGAAGGGGAGGGAGCACCGGGGAGCTGTTTTTT.

The V and J genes are TRBV28 and TRBJ2-3; D remains unclear. With 7 bases removed from V and 3 bases from J, the gap between germline ends came to 8 bases. This CDR3 is 12 amino acids long. Germline V gene data show CDR1 as MDHEN and CDR2 as SYDVKM. The CDR3 protein is CASKDVTDTQYF. As DNA, the CDR3 is TGTGCCAGCAAGGACGTAACAGATACGCAGTATTTT.

The genes are TRBV6-4 and TRBJ2-3; possible D gene TRBD2, 6 bases. V was cut by 6 bases and J by 3 bases, with 10 bases left in between. The CDR3 has 13 amino acids. Looked up from germline, CDR1 is MRHNA and CDR2 is SNTAGT. The CDR3 loop reads CASSGGDTDTQYF. Written as DNA, the CDR3 is TGTGCCAGCAGCGGGGGAGATACAGATACGCAGTATTTT.

V gene TRBV12-3 or TRBV12-4 combines with J gene TRBJ1-1; no clear D. The CDR3 covers 13 residues. V was cut by 3 bases and J by 1 base, with 6 bases left in between. In nucleotides, the CDR3 is TGTGCCAGCAGTTTCGCGGGGAACACTGAAGCTTTCTTT. Its protein is CASSFAGNTEAFF.

The J gene is TRBJ2-5, the V gene TRBV18; D is possibly TRBD1 (6 bases). The CDR3 length is 14 residues. Germline CDR1 is KGHSH and CDR2 is LQKENI. V was clipped by 3 bases and J by 2 bases, with 10 bases between them. The CDR3 sequence is CASSPGGQQETQYF. DNA of the CDR3: TGTGCCAGCTCACCTGGTGGACAGCAAGAGACCCAGTACTTC. Using reference TRBV18 and TRBJ2-5 for the parts outside the CDR3, the full variable domain is NAGVMQNPRHLVRRRGQEARLRCSPMKGHSHVYWYRQLPEEGLKFMVYLQKENIIDESGMPKERFSAEFPKEGPSILRIQQVVRGDSAAYFCASSPGGQQETQYFGPGTRLLVL.

The rearrangement joins TRBV13 to TRBJ2-3; D remains ambiguous. The V and J ends lost 5 bases and 5 bases respectively, with 14 bases between them. Germline assignment: CDR1 PRHDT and CDR2 FYEKMQ (reference sequence). This CDR3 is built from 14 residues. CDR3 in DNA: TGTGCCAGCAGCCCCGAGATGGTCAGAGATACGCAGTATTTT. Its protein is CASSPEMVRDTQYF.

This clone came up a few times. The CDR3 bases are TGTGCCCGTTGGGGGGCTGGGACTAACTATGGCTACACCTTC. This translates into CARWGAGTNYGYTF. The chain couples TRBV28 to TRBJ1-2; possibly TRBD1 for D (6 bases). Germline lookup yields CDR1 MDHEN and CDR2 SYDVKM. The CDR3 extends over 14 amino acids. V lost 11 bases to trimming and J lost 0 bases, with 16 bases between them.

This chain connects TRBV9 to TRBJ1-2, with D possibly TRBD1 on 5 matching bases. CDR3 length equals 15 residues. Germline V lookup: CDR1 SGDLS, CDR2 YYNGEE. The V gene lost 0 bases and the J gene lost 4 bases, with 13 bases spanning the gap. Here the CDR3 reads CASSVGLSGTYGYTF. CDR3 sequence (DNA): TGTGCCAGCAGCGTAGGTTTGTCAGGGACCTATGGCTACACCTTC.

The chain links TRBV6-6 to TRBJ1-6, with D tentatively TRBD1 (6 bases). Germline CDR1 reads MNHNY; CDR2 reads SVGAGI (reference sequence). V lost 2 bases, J lost 7 bases, and 9 bases lay in between. The CDR3 has 14 amino acids. CDR3 DNA sequence: TGTGCCAGCAGTTACAGACAGGAAAATTCACCCCTCCACTTT. This gives the protein CASSYRQENSPLHF.

This clone has only one observation. The rearrangement joins TRBV28 to TRBJ1-2; TRBD1 is a possible D gene (5 bases). Germline V CDR1 and CDR2: MDHEN, SYDVKM. The CDR3 length is 14 residues. The V end lost 2 bases, the J end lost 2 bases, and 9 bases lay between the germline ends. The CDR3 sequence is CASSLVQGNYGYTF. The CDR3 coding sequence is TGTGCCAGCAGTTTAGTTCAGGGCAACTATGGCTACACCTTC.

The J gene is TRBJ2-7, the V gene TRBV5-5; TRBD2 matches at 7 bases. The CDR3 extends over 13 amino acids. Trimming removed 4 bases from V and 3 bases from J; junction bases left unmatched: 4. Germline values: CDR1 SGHKS, CDR2 YYEKEE (reference sequence). CDR3 loop: CASSQAGSYEQYF. The CDR3 DNA is TGTGCCAGCAGCCAAGCGGGGAGCTACGAGCAGTACTTC.